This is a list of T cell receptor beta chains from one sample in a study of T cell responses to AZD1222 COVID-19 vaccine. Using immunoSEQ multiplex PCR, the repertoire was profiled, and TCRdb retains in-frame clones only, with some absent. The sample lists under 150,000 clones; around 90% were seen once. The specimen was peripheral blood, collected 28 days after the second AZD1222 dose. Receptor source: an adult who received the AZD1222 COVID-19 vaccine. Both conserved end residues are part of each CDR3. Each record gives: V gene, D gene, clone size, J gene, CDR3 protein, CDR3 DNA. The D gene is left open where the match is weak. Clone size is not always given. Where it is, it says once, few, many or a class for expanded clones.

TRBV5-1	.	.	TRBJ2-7	CASYPDAGPEGEQYF	TGCGCCAGCTACCCTGATGCCGGCCCGGAGGGCGAGCAGTACTTC
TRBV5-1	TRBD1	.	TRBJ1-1	CASSSVPTGGEEAFF	TGCGCCAGCAGCTCCGTTCCGACAGGGGGCGAAGAAGCTTTCTTT
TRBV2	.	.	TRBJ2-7	CASRRDGTYEQYF	TGTGCCAGCAGGCGGGACGGCACCTACGAGCAGTACTTC
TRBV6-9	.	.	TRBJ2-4	CASSFGGRNIQYF	TGTGCCAGCAGTTTTGGGGGTAGGAACATTCAGTACTTC
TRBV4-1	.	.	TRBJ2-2	CASSIPSADGSNTGELFF	TGCGCCAGCAGCATCCCGAGTGCCGACGGCTCTAACACCGGGGAGCTGTTTTTT
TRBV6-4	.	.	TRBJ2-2	CASSDRADTGELFF	TGTGCCAGCAGTGACAGGGCGGACACCGGGGAGCTGTTTTTT
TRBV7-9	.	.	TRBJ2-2	CASTRYPGDTGELFF	TGTGCCAGCACCCGATACCCAGGAGACACCGGGGAGCTGTTTTTT
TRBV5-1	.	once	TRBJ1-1	CASSRNSGFQGTEAFF	TGCGCCAGCAGCAGAAATTCCGGGTTTCAAGGGACTGAAGCTTTCTTT
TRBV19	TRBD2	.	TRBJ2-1	CASSGMTSGRAVSYNEQFF	TGTGCCAGTAGTGGAATGACTAGCGGGAGGGCCGTCTCCTACAATGAGCAGTTCTTC
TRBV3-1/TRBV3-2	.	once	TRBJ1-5	CASSQERKQPQHF	TGTGCCAGCAGCCAAGAGAGAAAGCAGCCCCAGCATTTT
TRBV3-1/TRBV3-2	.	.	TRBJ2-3	CASSPFSVDTQYF	TGTGCCAGCAGCCCCTTTTCAGTCGATACGCAGTATTTT
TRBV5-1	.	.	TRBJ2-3	CASSYKGTDTQYF	TGCGCCAGCAGCTATAAGGGGACAGATACGCAGTATTTT
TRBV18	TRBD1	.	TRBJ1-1	CASSLDRLTEAFF	TGTGCCAGCTCATTGGACAGGCTCACTGAAGCTTTCTTT
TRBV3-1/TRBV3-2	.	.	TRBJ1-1	CASSQERLTVAFF	TGTGCCAGCAGCCAAGAACGGCTTACAGTAGCTTTCTTT
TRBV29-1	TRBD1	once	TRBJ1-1	CSVQEGGRDTEAFF	TGCAGCGTCCAGGAAGGGGGCAGGGACACTGAAGCTTTCTTT
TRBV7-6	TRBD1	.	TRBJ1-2	CASSDRVYGYTF	TGTGCCAGCAGCGACAGGGTCTATGGCTACACCTTC
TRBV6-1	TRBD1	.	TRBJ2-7	CASSDRGKSYEQYF	TGTGCCAGCAGTGACAGGGGGAAATCCTACGAGCAGTACTTC
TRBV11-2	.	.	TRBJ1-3	CASSSMGNTIYF	TGTGCCAGCAGCTCTATGGGAAACACCATATATTTT
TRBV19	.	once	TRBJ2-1	CASRGGPRSRDNEQFF	TGTGCCAGTAGAGGGGGGCCAAGGAGCAGGGACAATGAGCAGTTCTTC
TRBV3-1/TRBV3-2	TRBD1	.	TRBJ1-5	CASSQGTGYQPQHF	TGTGCCAGCAGCCAAGGGACAGGGTATCAGCCCCAGCATTTT
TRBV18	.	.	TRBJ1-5	CASGRDGNQPQHF	TGTGCCAGCGGGAGGGACGGCAATCAGCCCCAGCATTTT
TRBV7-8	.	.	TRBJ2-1	CASSFYFSGNEQFF	TGTGCCAGCAGCTTTTATTTTTCGGGCAATGAGCAGTTCTTC
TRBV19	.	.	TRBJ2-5	CASSRIGGGIQETQYF	TGTGCCAGTAGTCGAATCGGGGGCGGGATCCAAGAGACCCAGTACTTC
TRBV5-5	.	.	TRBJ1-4	CASSSWGSNEKLFF	TGTGCCAGCAGCTCCTGGGGCAGCAATGAAAAACTGTTTTTT
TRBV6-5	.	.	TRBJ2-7	CASSYARESHEQYF	TGTGCCAGCAGTTACGCAAGGGAGTCCCACGAGCAGTACTTC
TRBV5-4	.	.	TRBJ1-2	CASSAQGNYGYTF	TGTGCCAGCAGTGCACAGGGTAACTATGGCTACACCTTC
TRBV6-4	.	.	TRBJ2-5	CASSALLWVKETQYF	TGTGCCAGCAGTGCCCTATTGTGGGTTAAAGAGACCCAGTACTTC
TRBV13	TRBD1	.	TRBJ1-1	CASSPGTVTGNTEAFF	TGTGCCAGCAGCCCGGGGACAGTGACCGGGAACACTGAAGCTTTCTTT
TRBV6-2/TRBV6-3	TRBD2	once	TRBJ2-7	CASSSFVGDYGSYEQYF	TGTGCCAGCAGCTCATTTGTGGGGGACTATGGCTCCTACGAGCAGTACTTC
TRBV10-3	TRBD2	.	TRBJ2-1	CAISESAGGPSDEQFF	TGTGCCATCAGTGAGTCAGCGGGAGGGCCCTCGGATGAGCAGTTCTTC
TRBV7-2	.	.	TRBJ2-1	CASSLGAGNHNEQFF	TGTGCCAGCAGCTTAGGGGCGGGGAATCACAATGAGCAGTTCTTC
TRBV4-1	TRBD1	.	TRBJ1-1	CASSQEGRGRTEAFF	TGCGCCAGCAGCCAAGAAGGCAGGGGGAGGACTGAAGCTTTCTTT
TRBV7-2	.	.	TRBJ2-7	CASSPAVGFYEQYF	TGTGCCAGCAGCCCAGCAGTGGGGTTTTACGAGCAGTACTTC
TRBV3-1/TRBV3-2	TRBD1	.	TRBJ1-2	CASSPHTGTGRVWVYGYTF	TGTGCCAGCAGCCCACATACCGGGACAGGGAGGGTTTGGGTCTATGGCTACACCTTC
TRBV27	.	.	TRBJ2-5	CASSPQETQYF	TGTGCCAGCAGTCCCCAAGAGACCCAGTACTTC
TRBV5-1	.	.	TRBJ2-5	CASSFRQTQYF	TGCGCCAGCAGCTTTCGGCAGACCCAGTACTTC
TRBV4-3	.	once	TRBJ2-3	CASSQDGRGPDTQYF	TGCGCCAGCAGCCAAGATGGCAGGGGCCCAGATACGCAGTATTTT
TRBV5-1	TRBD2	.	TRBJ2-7	CASSSPSSGRAGGFYEQYF	TGCGCCAGCAGCTCCCCGTCTAGCGGGAGGGCCGGGGGCTTCTACGAGCAGTACTTC
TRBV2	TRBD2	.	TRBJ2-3	CASLRTSADTQYF	TGTGCCAGCCTAAGGACTAGCGCAGATACGCAGTATTTT
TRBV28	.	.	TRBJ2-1	CARQGRGNSYNEQFF	TGTGCCAGACAGGGGAGGGGGAACTCCTACAATGAGCAGTTCTTC
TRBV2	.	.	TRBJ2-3	CARRTRGTDTQYF	TGTGCCAGGAGGACCAGGGGCACAGATACGCAGTATTTT